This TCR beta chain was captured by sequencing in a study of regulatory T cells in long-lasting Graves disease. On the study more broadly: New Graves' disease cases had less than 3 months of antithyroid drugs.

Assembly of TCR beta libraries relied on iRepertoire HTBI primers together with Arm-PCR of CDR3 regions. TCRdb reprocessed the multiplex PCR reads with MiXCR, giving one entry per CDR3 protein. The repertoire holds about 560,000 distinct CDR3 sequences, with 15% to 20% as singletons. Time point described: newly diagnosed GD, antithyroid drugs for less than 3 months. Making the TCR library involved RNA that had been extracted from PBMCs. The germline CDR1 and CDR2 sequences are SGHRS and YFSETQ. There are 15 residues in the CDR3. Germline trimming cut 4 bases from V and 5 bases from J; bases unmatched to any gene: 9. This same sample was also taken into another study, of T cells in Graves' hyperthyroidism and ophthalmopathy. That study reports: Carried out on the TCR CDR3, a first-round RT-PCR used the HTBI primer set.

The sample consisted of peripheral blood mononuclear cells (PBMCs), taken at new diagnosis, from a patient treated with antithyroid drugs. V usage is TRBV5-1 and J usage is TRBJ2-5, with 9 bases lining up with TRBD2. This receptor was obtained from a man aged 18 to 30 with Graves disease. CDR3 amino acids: CASSPRLAVLETQYF. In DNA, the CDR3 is TGCGCCAGCAGCCCGCGACTAGCGGTCTTGGAGACCCAGTACTTC.